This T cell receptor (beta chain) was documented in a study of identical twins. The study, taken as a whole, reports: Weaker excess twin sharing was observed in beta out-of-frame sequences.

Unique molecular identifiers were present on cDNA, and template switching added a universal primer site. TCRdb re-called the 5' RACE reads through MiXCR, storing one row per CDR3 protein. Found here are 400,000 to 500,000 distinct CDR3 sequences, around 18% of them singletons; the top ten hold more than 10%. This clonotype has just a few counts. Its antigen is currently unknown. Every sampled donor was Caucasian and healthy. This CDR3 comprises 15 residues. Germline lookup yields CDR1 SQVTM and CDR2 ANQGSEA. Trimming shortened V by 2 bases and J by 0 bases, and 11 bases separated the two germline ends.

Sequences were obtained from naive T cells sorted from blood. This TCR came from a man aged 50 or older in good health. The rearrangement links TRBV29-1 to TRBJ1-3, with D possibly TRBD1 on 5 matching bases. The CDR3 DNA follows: TGCAGCGTTGAAACCGGCAGGGCCTCTGGAAACACCATATATTTT. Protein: CSVETGRASGNTIYF.